These 22 T cell receptor beta chains originate from one sample sequenced in a study of blood T cell repertoires in COVID-19. Profiling relied on immunoSEQ multiplex PCR, and the TCRdb table lists in-frame clones only, not all of them. The table lists 250,000 or so clones, 85% to 90% of them singletons, with 4.1% in the top ten. Sequences were obtained from PBMCs or T cells enriched from blood (not recorded which). These receptors all come from a woman aged 30 to 39 with acute COVID-19.

This chain joins TRBV9 and TRBJ2-1; D might be TRBD1 (5 bases). V lost 4 bases to trimming and J lost 8 bases, with 16 bases between them. CDR1 and CDR2 (germline): SGDLS, YYNGEE. CDR3 length: 14 residues. The CDR3 reads CASSPQVGAHEQFF. DNA of the CDR3: TGTGCCAGCAGCCCCCAAGTTGGGGCCCATGAGCAGTTCTTC.

The rearrangement uses TRBV5-4 and TRBJ2-1; 7 bases map to TRBD2. Per the germline V gene, CDR1 is SGHNT and CDR2 is YYREEE (reference sequence). The CDR3 is 16 residues long. Germline trimming cut 0 bases from V and 1 base from J; bases unmatched to any gene: 4. Written as DNA, the CDR3 is TGTGCCAGCAGCTTGGGGAATAGCGGGTCCTACAATGAGCAGTTCTTC. It encodes CASSLGNSGSYNEQFF.

The chain links TRBV7-9 to TRBJ2-7, with a weak D call TRBD1 (7 bases). The CDR3 is made up of 14 amino acids. The germline V gene encodes CDR1 SEHNR and CDR2 FQNEAQ (reference sequence). V lost 3 bases, J lost 7 bases, and 16 bases lay in between. Here the CDR3 reads CASSLGQGGREQYF. In nucleotides, the CDR3 is TGTGCCAGCAGCTTGGGCCAGGGGGGAAGGGAGCAGTACTTC.

The rearrangement links TRBV28 to TRBJ2-7; 8 bases line up with TRBD1. Germline V gene lookup returns CDR1 MDHEN and CDR2 SYDVKM. The CDR3 is 21 residues long. The junction had 29 bases not matched to a gene; V was cut back by 7 bases and J by 3 bases. CDR3 loop: CASTGQRPPRIPGQEFYEQYF. The CDR3 DNA follows: TGTGCCAGCACCGGACAAAGGCCCCCACGAATCCCGGGACAGGAGTTCTACGAGCAGTACTTC.

The chain has TRBV5-5 and TRBJ1-4; D is unresolved. This CDR3 region has 13 residues. V gave up 4 bases and J gave up 4 bases, with 8 bases separating them. Germline CDR1 reads SGHKS; CDR2 reads YYEKEE (reference sequence). The chain's CDR3 is CASSREGNEKLFF. The DNA of the CDR3 is TGTGCCAGCAGCCGTGAGGGTAATGAAAAACTGTTTTTT.

The chain links TRBV28 to TRBJ2-7, with TRBD2 identical over 9 bases. From germline, CDR1 is MDHEN and CDR2 SYDVKM. V gave up 5 bases and J gave up 2 bases; unmatched junction bases: 13. This CDR3 is 17 amino acids long. Written as DNA, the CDR3 is TGTGCCAGCAGTACCACTCGGGATAGCGGGAGAACCTACGAGCAGTACTTC. Residues: CASSTTRDSGRTYEQYF.

The gene calls are TRBV6-1 and TRBJ1-3; 10 nucleotides line up with TRBD1. Germline V CDR1 and CDR2: MNHNS, SASEGT. This CDR3 spans 16 amino acids. V lost 2 bases and J lost 3; bases outside the gene matches: 4. CDR3 nucleotides: TGTGCCAGCAGTGAATGGACAGGGGGATATGGAAACACCATATATTTT. Translated, it gives CASSEWTGGYGNTIYF.

J is TRBJ1-4 and V is TRBV5-1, with D perhaps TRBD1 (6 bases). In germline, CDR1 is SGHRS, CDR2 YFSETQ. V dropped 0 bases and J dropped 8 bases, with 17 bases sitting between them. The CDR3 sequence is 16 residues long. For the CDR3, the DNA is TGCGCCAGCAGCTTGGTTTTTGGGGGCGCGAGGGAAAAACTGTTTTTT. Residues: CASSLVFGGAREKLFF.

In its sample, this clone was seen a few times. V and J are TRBV14 and TRBJ2-7, with 8 bases fitting TRBD1. CDR1 SGHDN and CDR2 FVKESK come from the germline V gene. The V gene end was trimmed by 1 base and the J gene end by 6 bases; junction bases not matched to a gene: 8. There are 15 residues in the CDR3. CDR3 sequence (DNA): TGTGCCAGCAGCCAAGGGACAGGGAGCCTTTCCGAGCAGTACTTC. Its protein is CASSQGTGSLSEQYF.

J is TRBJ2-3 and V is TRBV6-2 or TRBV6-3, with a weak D call TRBD1 (6 bases). The V end was cut by 0 bases, the J end by 0 bases, with 13 bases between. The CDR3 sequence is 17 residues long. Germline V lookup: CDR1 MNHEY, CDR2 SVGEGT. CDR3 protein: CASSYSSGVVSTDTQYF. The CDR3 DNA sequence: TGTGCCAGCAGTTACTCCTCAGGGGTCGTGAGCACAGATACGCAGTATTTT.

This chain uses TRBV27 with TRBJ2-1; 13 nucleotides align to TRBD2. Per the germline V gene, CDR1 is MNHEY and CDR2 is SMNVEV (reference sequence). Trimming at V came to 2 bases and at J to 9 bases, leaving 10 bases not matched to a gene. CDR3 length equals 17 residues. The CDR3 nucleotides read TGTGCCAGCAGTTTAAACATGGGACTAGCGGGACTCTCTGAGCAGTTCTTC. It specifies CASSLNMGLAGLSEQFF.

V and J are TRBV4-1 and TRBJ2-1; TRBD2 aligns across 10 bases. Germline CDR1 is MGHRA and CDR2 is YSYEKL. This CDR3 comprises 16 residues. Trimming at V came to 5 bases and at J to 4 bases, leaving 8 bases not matched to a gene. CDR3 in DNA: TGCGCCAGCAGCACCCGGACTAGCGGAGTATACAATGAGCAGTTCTTC. This gives the protein CASSTRTSGVYNEQFF.

CDR3 residues: CASSQVLGSGREETQYF. For the CDR3, the DNA is TGCGCCAGCAGCCAAGTCTTGGGGAGCGGGAGGGAAGAGACCCAGTACTTC. V is TRBV4-1 and J is TRBJ2-5, with 10 positions matching TRBD2. Losses at the gene ends were 1 base for V and 3 bases for J; bases not matched to a gene: 8. CDR3 length: 17 residues. Germline CDR1 reads MGHRA; CDR2 reads YSYEKL.

The chain links TRBV30 to TRBJ2-5; maybe TRBD1 (6 bases). V gave up 5 bases and J gave up 4 bases, with 14 bases separating them. This CDR3 is 13 amino acids long. Germline loops: CDR1 GTSNPN, CDR2 SVGIG (reference sequence). CDR3 sequence: CAWSGVTGETQYF. The CDR3 DNA is TGTGCCTGGTCAGGGGTGACCGGAGAGACCCAGTACTTC.

The chain uses TRBV15 and TRBJ2-7; TRBD1 matches at 9 bases. CDR1 and CDR2 from the germline V gene are LNHNV and YYDKDF (reference sequence). The CDR3 covers 16 residues. V lost 0 bases to trimming and J lost 4 bases; unmatched junction nucleotides: 7. CDR3 residues: CATSRDLGQGPYEQYF. The CDR3 DNA is TGTGCCACCAGCAGAGATCTAGGACAGGGGCCGTACGAGCAGTACTTC.

The chain combines TRBV5-5 with TRBJ2-7; TRBD2 matches at 12 bases. CDR1 SGHKS and CDR2 YYEKEE come from the germline V gene (reference sequence). This CDR3 has 15 residues. The V gene end was trimmed by 4 bases and the J gene end by 3 bases; junction bases not matched to a gene: 5. CDR3 sequence reads: CASSAGLAGSYEQYF. The CDR3 coding sequence is TGTGCCAGCAGCGCCGGACTAGCGGGGAGCTACGAGCAGTACTTC. The full variable domain, in which reference TRBV5-5 and TRBJ2-7 provide the parts outside the CDR3, is DAGVTQSPTHLIKTRGQQVTLRCSPISGHKSVSWYQQVLGQGPQFIFQYYEKEERGRGNFPDRFSARQFPNYSSELNVNALLLGDSALYLCASSAGLAGSYEQYFGPGTRLTVT.

This clone was detected only a few times. The genes are TRBV12-3 or TRBV12-4 and TRBJ1-1, with D unresolved. The CDR3 is 13 amino acids. V was pared by 6 bases and J by 4 bases, with 12 bases between. DNA for the CDR3: TGTGCCAGCAGAGAATTTGGGCCCACTGAAGCTTTCTTT. Its protein product is CASREFGPTEAFF.

The chain recombines TRBV27 with TRBJ1-1, with D perhaps matching TRBD1 (5 bases). This CDR3 spans 16 amino acids. Germline V lookup: CDR1 MNHEY, CDR2 SMNVEV (reference sequence). V lost 4 bases to trimming and J lost 0 bases, with 15 bases between them. The CDR3 sequence is CASSSNPDNLNTEAFF. DNA for the CDR3: TGTGCCAGCAGTTCAAACCCGGACAATTTGAACACTGAAGCTTTCTTT.

The chain has TRBV5-1 and TRBJ2-7; possibly TRBD1 for D (6 bases). Germline CDR1 reads SGHRS; CDR2 reads YFSETQ. The CDR3 sequence is 16 residues long. V lost 1 base and J lost 2, with 16 bases in between. CDR3 loop: CASSLKSGQQPYEQYF. CDR3 in DNA: TGCGCCAGCAGCTTGAAATCCGGACAGCAACCCTACGAGCAGTACTTC.

The V gene is TRBV19, the J gene TRBJ2-7, with D tentatively TRBD2 (6 bases). The CDR3 loop spans 15 amino acids. V was trimmed by 4 bases and J by 4 bases, leaving 17 bases between them. Germline loops: CDR1 LNHDA, CDR2 SQIVND (reference sequence). The CDR3 DNA follows: TGTGCCAGTAGTAGCTATAGCGGACTGACTTACGAGCAGTACTTC. Translated, it gives CASSSYSGLTYEQYF.

The J gene is TRBJ2-1, the V gene TRBV5-4; tentatively, D is TRBD2 (6 bases). Trimming stripped 0 bases from V and 4 bases from J, with 11 bases between. The CDR3 totals 15 residues. CDR1 SGHNT and CDR2 YYREEE come from the germline V gene (reference sequence). CDR3 DNA: TGTGCCAGCAGCTTGGACGGGAGTGGGTACAATGAGCAGTTCTTC. This gives the protein CASSLDGSGYNEQFF.

The CDR3 loop is CASSVGGGTAEEQYF. In DNA, the CDR3 is TGTGCCAGCAGCGTAGGCGGCGGAACCGCGGAAGAGCAGTACTTC. This chain connects TRBV9 to TRBJ2-7; D remains ambiguous. V was pared by 0 bases and J by 7 bases, with 17 bases between. This CDR3 comprises 15 residues. Germline CDR1 SGDLS, CDR2 YYNGEE.